This TCR beta chain came from a study of T cell responses to AZD1222 COVID-19 vaccine (dated by TCRdb to about 2021). With respect to the entire study: Because spike-specific TCR depth and breadth did not differ between the two schedules, AZD1222 recipients who got a second dose at roughly 4 weeks were pooled with those who got a second dose at roughly 12 weeks. A total of 230 to 250 trial participants underwent TCR sequencing, of whom about 210 had received two doses of AZD1222 and approximately 26 had received two doses of the MenACWY control vaccine. Enrollment into the trials was organized by age into subgroups of 18-55, 56-69 and 70-plus years, and those subgroups contained roughly 160, 29 and 62 TCR-sequenced participants, respectively.

Turning to this clone: Its antigen remains unidentified. No base qualities exist here, and no much larger clone lies one base off it.

Here is what the overall study found, with its caveats: Participants were mostly white British, with more females than males. The authors suggested clonal diversity may have been underestimated. Spike-specific TCR breadth and depth rose significantly after two AZD1222 doses compared with day 0 and with MenACWY recipients. Reportedly, close to half of the unique spike-specific TCRs recognized epitopes lying outside the regions that are mutated in the B.1.351 and B.1.1.7 variants. Because no day 14 peak-response samples were available, the repertoires could be characterized only after the peak T cell response. In the small 56-69-year group, the increase in depth fell short of significance, most likely because of low power. The vaccine-associated CD4 TCRs covered the entire spike protein, and the dominant responses fell in regions 160-218 and 743-854. Only five to seven AZD1222 recipients were SARS-CoV-2 seropositive at baseline, limiting conclusions about previously exposed vaccinees.

The CDR3 regions of human TCRbeta chains were analyzed by immunosequencing. As for the original processing: Repertoire TCRs were checked for matches against a reference library of SARS-CoV-2-specific TCRs that had been generated using the MIRA antigen-specificity platform. Breadth meant the fraction of unique TCRs that were SARS-CoV-2-associated, whereas depth meant the fraction of total T cells that were SARS-CoV-2-associated. Using the MIRA data, each spike-specific TCR was assigned both to the spike region to which the TCR was reactive and to a CD4 or CD8 class. Log10-transformed breadth and depth values were compared by one-way ANOVA with Sidak's multiple comparisons tests. The table comes from immuneACCESS by way of TCRdb, which keeps in-frame sequences with V and J called. Part of the clones is missing from these tables; in studies checked, under half for an unresolved V gene and the rest for unknown reasons. V and J calls and clone size follow that table, whereas D and trimming were derived from the DNA. Here the sample has roughly 120,000 clones; roughly 88% occur a single time. Under 6.5% of the sample belongs to the ten largest clones.

The sample's time point label is to be understood as: baseline before first vaccination. Vaccinee samples were obtained from the UK trials COV001 and COV002, which included a single-blind randomized controlled phase 2/3 trial of AZD1222 (ChAdOx1 nCoV-19) in healthy adults. For TCRbeta chain sequencing, PBMC samples from trial participants were taken at day 0 and at day 28 after the second dose. After removal of 1 base from V and 3 bases from J, the junction retains 4 bases not matched to a gene. The CDR3 numbers 15 residues from cysteine through phenylalanine. Kept here is only the CDR3 DNA, which spans 45 bases and is read in frame from base 1. The germline V gene encodes CDR1 SGHNT and CDR2 YENEEA.

This sequence uses TRBV11-3 and TRBJ2-3, and TRBD1 matches 7 of the central bases. The sequence derives from an adult in good health. The input for sequencing was peripheral blood, taken on day 0 of AZD1222 vaccination. CDR3 region: CASSLGQGTTDTQYF. The DNA reads as follows: TGTGCCAGCAGCTTAGGACAGGGTACGACAGATACGCAGTATTTT.